This TCR beta chain derives from a study of cytomegalovirus exposure and HLA in healthy donors. This PCR relied on a set of 60 Vbeta primers and 13 Jbeta primers. The method was immunoSEQ multiplex PCR; TCRdb's version includes in-frame clones alone and lacks a portion of them. The listing records just over 80,000 clones. There are 13 residues in the CDR3. Germline lookup yields CDR1 GTSNPN and CDR2 SVGIG (reference sequence). V was clipped by 0 bases and J by 3 bases, with 9 bases between them. Sequencing was carried out using PBMCs. The clonotype comes from a woman aged 25 to 45 in good health and CMV-seronegative. This chain uses TRBV30 with TRBJ2-7; no clear D gene. DNA of the CDR3: TGTGCCTGGAGTGTACAGACCCTCTACGAGCAGTACTTC. It specifies CAWSVQTLYEQYF.